This passage covers 9 T cell receptor beta chains from one sample sequenced in a study of blood T cell repertoires in COVID-19. Clones were sequenced by immunoSEQ multiplex PCR, and TCRdb holds only the in-frame ones, with some missing. This table holds 99,000 or so clones, 65% to 90% found once. Sequenced input: peripheral blood. All receptors derive from a man aged 45 to 65 with acute or convalescent COVID-19.

The sample holds a few counts of this clone. The chain uses TRBV18 and TRBJ1-2, with 12 bases lining up with TRBD1. The CDR3 is 16 amino acids. The V gene's germline CDR1 is KGHSH and CDR2 LQKENI. J lost 4 bases, V lost 2 bases, and 5 bases had no gene match. CDR3 nucleotide sequence: TGTGCCAGCTCACCAGGGACAGGGGGCCTCTTCTATGGCTACACCTTC. As protein: CASSPGTGGLFYGYTF.

This chain links TRBV11-2 with TRBJ2-3; tentative D call: TRBD2 (7 bases). CDR3 length equals 16 residues. The V end was cut by 5 bases, the J end by 5 bases, with 20 bases between. Germline CDR1 is SGHAT and CDR2 is FQNNGV. The CDR3 nucleotides are TGTGCCAGCAGCGTGATAGGGGGGGGCCTTAAAGATACGCAGTATTTT. This gives the protein CASSVIGGGLKDTQYF.

The CDR3 DNA sequence: TGCGCCAGCTCCCGGGACTCGCAAGAGACCCAGTACTTC. Protein: CASSRDSQETQYF. The chain links TRBV5-1 to TRBJ2-5; the D gene is possibly TRBD2 (6 bases). The germline V gene has CDR1 SGHRS and CDR2 YFSETQ. The V end was cut by 7 bases, the J end by 2 bases, with 12 bases between. The CDR3 contains 13 residues.

For this clone: An end of the junction does not agree with germline; a read error may underlie this. The V call is TRBV30, the J call TRBJ2-1; possible D gene TRBD2, 5 bases. Germline CDR1 and CDR2: GTSNPN and SVGIG (reference sequence). The CDR3 length is 11 residues. The chain's CDR3 is CGVTSYNEQFF. The CDR3, as DNA: TGCGGGGTTACTTCCTACAATGAGCAGTTCTTC.

V and J are TRBV9 and TRBJ1-6, with TRBD1 identical over 7 bases. Germline lookup yields CDR1 SGDLS and CDR2 YYNGEE. This CDR3 spans 16 amino acids. V gave up 3 bases and J gave up 9 bases; unmatched junction bases: 12. The DNA for the CDR3 is TGTGCCAGCAGCGACAATCCGACAGGGATGGGTTCACCCCTCCACTTT. It codes for CASSDNPTGMGSPLHF. Combining the CDR3 with reference TRBV9 and TRBJ1-6 gives the whole variable domain DSGVTQTPKHLITATGQRVTLRCSPRSGDLSVYWYQQSLDQGLQFLIQYYNGEERAKGNILERFSAQQFPDLHSELNLSSLELGDSALYFCASSDNPTGMGSPLHFGNGTRLTVT.

V gene TRBV21-1 combines with J gene TRBJ1-5; TRBD1 reflects the table's D call only, with no check against the DNA. TRBV21-1 is a known pseudogene. This CDR3 region has 17 residues. This chain's CDR3 is CASSKARTGGLGGPQHF. CDR3 bases: TGTGCCAGCAGCAAAGCCAGGACAGGGGGCCTCGGGGGGCCCCAGCATTTT.

The chain carries TRBV28 and TRBJ1-5; D possibly corresponds to TRBD1 (6 bases). Deletions cut 10 bases from V and 4 bases from J, with 14 bases between. The CDR3 spans 13 residues. CDR1 MDHEN and CDR2 SYDVKM come from the germline V gene. This CDR3 is CAITGTRNQPQHF. CDR3 nucleotides: TGTGCCATAACCGGGACACGAAATCAGCCCCAGCATTTT.

CDR3: CASSYAGEHTEAFF. The CDR3 DNA sequence: TGTGCCAGCAGTTACGCCGGGGAGCACACTGAAGCTTTCTTT. The chain combines TRBV6-2 or TRBV6-3 with TRBJ1-1, with D uncertain. This CDR3 has 14 amino acids. V was cut by 2 bases and J by 3 bases, with 10 bases left in between. Per the germline V gene, CDR1 is MNHEY and CDR2 is SVGEGT.

This clone was counted a single time. One end of the junction fails to match germline, which may point to a read error. CDR3 bases: TGTGCCAGCAGCCAAGTGGCGCGGCGGGACCTGTTTTTT. Residues: CASSQVARRDLFF. The V call is TRBV3-1 (or the pseudogene TRBV3-2), the J call TRBJ2-2; the D gene is possibly TRBD2 (6 bases). The CDR3 spans 13 residues. Germline values: CDR1 LGHDT, CDR2 YNNKEL (reference sequence).